One sample yielded the 24 T cell receptor beta chains listed below, sequenced in a study of T-cell memory formation after mild COVID-19. TCRdb independently ran MiXCR on the 5' RACE reads; one entry per CDR3 protein. Among 540,000 or so distinct CDR3 sequences listed, about 20% were seen once. The sequenced sample consisted of PBMCs or a T cell subset sorted from them (not recorded which). These receptors were taken from an adult woman who had mild COVID-19 (a few samples of this study predate the infection). Cell type and time point are not known.

This clonotype was seen a few times. The chain is built from TRBV9 and TRBJ2-1; TRBD1 matches 8 bases. The CDR3 length is 16 residues. CDR1 is SGDLS, CDR2 YYNGEE, per germline. J was trimmed by 8 bases and V by 4 bases; bases with no gene match: 14. The CDR3 nucleotides are TGTGCCAGCAGCTCTCGGACAGGGTTAAGTGGGGATGAGCAGTTCTTC. Translating gives CASSSRTGLSGDEQFF.

The CDR3 DNA follows: TGTGCCAGCAGCGTAGGGCTAGCGGGAGTCTACAATGAGCAGTTCTTC. Translation: CASSVGLAGVYNEQFF. The genes are TRBV9 and TRBJ2-1; 10 bases are shared with TRBD2. After removal of 0 bases from V and 3 bases from J, the junction contained 3 bases not matched to a gene. CDR1 SGDLS and CDR2 YYNGEE come from the germline V gene. The length of the CDR3 is 16 residues.

The rearrangement joins TRBV6-1 to TRBJ2-3; D call uncertain. Trimming cost V 5 bases and J 5 bases, with 14 bases left between them. The germline gives CDR1 MNHNS, CDR2 SASEGT. The CDR3 consists of 14 residues. The CDR3 is CASSKEILGDTQYF. CDR3 nucleotides: TGTGCCAGCAGTAAGGAGATATTGGGAGATACGCAGTATTTT.

This clonotype came up a few times. This chain links TRBV5-1 with TRBJ2-1; 11 bases line up with TRBD2. CDR1 is SGHRS, CDR2 YFSETQ, per germline. The ends lost 4 bases at V and 3 bases at J; junction bases unmatched: 9. This CDR3 is 17 amino acids long. CDR3 amino acids: CASSPGQLAGVYNEQFF. The DNA of the CDR3 is TGCGCCAGCAGCCCCGGACAACTAGCGGGGGTCTACAATGAGCAGTTCTTC.

This clonotype was seen only a few times. The chain uses TRBV19 and TRBJ1-5; no reliable D call. Looked up from germline, CDR1 is LNHDA and CDR2 is SQIVND (reference sequence). Trimming stripped 2 bases from V and 11 bases from J, with 13 bases between. This CDR3 has 13 amino acids. This chain's CDR3 is CASSIMLGEAQHF. The CDR3 DNA reads as TGTGCCAGTAGTATAATGTTGGGTGAAGCCCAGCATTTT. Full variable domain (rest looked up from reference TRBV19 and TRBJ1-5): DGGITQSPKYLFRKEGQNVTLSCEQNLNHDAMYWYRQDPGQGLRLIYYSQIVNDFQKGDIAEGYSVSREKKESFPLTVTSAQKNPTAFYLCASSIMLGEAQHFGDGTRLSIL.

The J gene is TRBJ2-7, the V gene TRBV12-3 or TRBV12-4, with 8 bases aligning to TRBD1. V shed 6 bases and J 0 bases; nucleotides not matched to a gene: 7. The CDR3 is made up of 15 amino acids. CDR3 amino acids: CASRRTGFGSYEQYF. The CDR3 DNA reads as TGTGCCAGCAGACGGACAGGGTTTGGCTCCTACGAGCAGTACTTC.

This clonotype was recorded a few times. One end of the junction varies from germline; a read error may be responsible. The V gene is TRBV20-1, the J gene TRBJ2-1, with D maybe TRBD2 (7 bases). CDR1 and CDR2 from the germline V gene are DFQATT and SNEGSKA (reference sequence). The CDR3 has 13 residues. CDR3 amino acids: CSSRRGRDNEQFF. The CDR3 DNA sequence: TGCAGTTCTAGGAGGGGGAGGGACAATGAGCAGTTCTTC.

This clonotype showed up many times. The chain links TRBV7-6 to TRBJ2-3, with D perhaps assigned TRBD1 or TRBD2 (6 bases each). The CDR3 contains 15 residues. The V gene lost 4 bases and the J gene lost 2 bases, with 13 bases spanning the gap. CDR1 is SGHVS and CDR2 is FNYEAQ in the germline V gene. CDR3 in amino acids: CASSSPGDNTDTQYF. CDR3 DNA sequence: TGTGCCAGCAGCTCTCCGGGGGACAACACAGATACGCAGTATTTT.

The V call is TRBV15, the J call TRBJ2-3; D is undetermined. The V gene lost 6 bases and the J gene lost 6 bases, with 10 bases spanning the gap. CDR3 length equals 12 residues. Per germline, CDR1 LNHNV and CDR2 YYDKDF (reference sequence). CDR3 nucleotides: TGTGCCACCAGGGATTCCGCCGATACGCAGTATTTT. This encodes CATRDSADTQYF. Using reference TRBV15 and TRBJ2-3 for the parts outside the CDR3, the full variable domain is DAMVIQNPRYQVTQFGKPVTLSCSQTLNHNVMYWYQQKSSQAPKLLFHYYDKDFNNEADTPDNFQSRRPNTSFCFLDIRSPGLGDTAMYLCATRDSADTQYFGPGTRLTVL.

This clonotype was observed a few times. V usage is TRBV12-3 or TRBV12-4 and J usage is TRBJ1-1, with D hard to call. Between the trimmed V and J ends, which lost 5 bases and 11 bases, there was a span of 21 bases. The CDR3 consists of 14 residues. The CDR3 spells CASSPYQEDMAAFF. CDR3 bases: TGTGCCAGCAGTCCTTACCAAGAAGACATGGCGGCTTTCTTT.

This clonotype has only a few counts. This chain links TRBV11-2 with TRBJ2-1; 9 nucleotides agree with TRBD2. The length of the CDR3 is 14 residues. In germline, CDR1 is SGHAT, CDR2 FQNNGV. Trimming at V came to 10 bases and at J to 5 bases, leaving 9 bases not matched to a gene. Written as DNA, the CDR3 is TGTGCCACCCTAACTAGCGGGCTCCACAATGAGCAGTTCTTC. The encoded protein is CATLTSGLHNEQFF.

In this sample, this clonotype turned up a few times. The V gene is TRBV5-1, the J gene TRBJ2-5; 8 nucleotides agree with TRBD1. Germline CDR1 and CDR2: SGHRS and YFSETQ. The V segment lost 6 bases and the J segment 5 bases; nucleotides outside the gene matches: 12. The CDR3 runs to 15 residues. Here the CDR3 reads CASNIGTGGIETQYF. The CDR3 DNA sequence: TGCGCCAGCAATATCGGGACAGGCGGAATCGAGACCCAGTACTTC. The full variable domain, rest sourced from reference TRBV5-1 and TRBJ2-5, is KAGVTQTPRYLIKTRGQQVTLSCSPISGHRSVSWYQQTPGQGLQFLFEYFSETQRNKGNFPGRFSGRQFSNSRSEMNVSTLELGDSALYLCASNIGTGGIETQYFGPGTRLLVL.

The CDR3 DNA is TGTGCCAGCAGCTTGGCCGGGACAGGGGCCTCGTGGGAGCAGTTCTTC. Translated: CASSLAGTGASWEQFF. The chain links TRBV7-3 to TRBJ2-1; 10 nucleotides agree with TRBD1. The CDR3 has 16 amino acids. The junction had 12 bases not matched to a gene; V was cut back by 3 bases and J by 10 bases. Germline CDR1 is SGHTA and CDR2 is FQGTGA.

This clonotype was observed a handful of times. J is TRBJ2-5 and V is TRBV5-1; D remains ambiguous. The V gene lost 2 bases and the J gene lost 5 bases, with 13 bases spanning the gap. Germline V gene lookup returns CDR1 SGHRS and CDR2 YFSETQ. CDR3 size: 14 residues. The CDR3 is CASSFSTSQETQYF. CDR3 coding DNA: TGCGCCAGCAGCTTCTCGACCAGCCAGGAGACCCAGTACTTC. The variable domain in full, completed from reference TRBV5-1 and TRBJ2-5, reads KAGVTQTPRYLIKTRGQQVTLSCSPISGHRSVSWYQQTPGQGLQFLFEYFSETQRNKGNFPGRFSGRQFSNSRSEMNVSTLELGDSALYLCASSFSTSQETQYFGPGTRLLVL.

The chain is built from TRBV6-6 and TRBJ1-2; no definite D call. From germline, CDR1 is MNHNY and CDR2 SVGAGI (reference sequence). This CDR3 is built from 10 residues. Trimming removed 6 bases from V and 10 bases from J, with 9 bases in between. Here the CDR3 DNA reads TGTGCCAGCAGCGTGGTACTCTACACCTTC. This sequence encodes CASSVVLYTF.

This clonotype has just a few counts. The chain couples TRBV12-3 or TRBV12-4 to TRBJ2-1; D possibly uses TRBD1 or TRBD2 (5 bases each). CDR3 size: 16 residues. The V end was cut by 6 bases, the J end by 9 bases, with 24 bases between. The CDR3 DNA follows: TGTGCCAGCAGGCAACGCCGGGACCAACCCGTCGGTGAGCAGTTCTTC. It specifies CASRQRRDQPVGEQFF.

This clonotype was detected a few times. The chain links TRBV3-1 to TRBJ2-7; TRBD1 agrees at 7 bases. V was pared by 2 bases and J by 1 base, with 5 bases of the junction left unmatched. CDR1 is LGHDT and CDR2 is YNNKEL in the germline V gene (reference sequence). The CDR3 length is 15 residues. DNA for the CDR3: TGTGCCAGCAGCCAAACCTGGGGACAGTCCTACGAGCAGTACTTC. Translation: CASSQTWGQSYEQYF.

This chain links TRBV6-2 or TRBV6-3 with TRBJ2-7; 8 bases line up with TRBD2. With 8 bases clipped from V and 2 bases from J, the junction kept 11 bases outside the gene matches. CDR3 length: 15 amino acids. Looked up from germline, CDR1 is MNHEY and CDR2 is SVGEGT. The CDR3 DNA reads TGTGCCAGCCACTCTCCGACTAGCGCGACCTACGAGCAGTACTTC. As protein: CASHSPTSATYEQYF.

Only a few counts were recorded for this clonotype. V gene TRBV4-1 combines with J gene TRBJ1-2; D is unresolved. This CDR3 has 14 residues. The ends were cut back, 0 bases at V and 5 bases at J, with 10 bases in the middle. Germline V gene data show CDR1 as MGHRA and CDR2 as YSYEKL. The DNA of the CDR3 is TGCGCCAGCAGCCAAGATGAAGAACTATATGGCTACACCTTC. Its translation is CASSQDEELYGYTF.

The genes are TRBV24-1 and TRBJ2-5; maybe TRBD2 (5 bases). V gave up 1 base and J gave up 5 bases, with 13 bases separating them. The CDR3 covers 15 residues. CDR1 and CDR2 from the germline V gene are KGHDR and SFDVKD. CDR3 nucleotide sequence: TGTGCCACCAGTGATTTTGGTCCGGGAAGGGAGACCCAGTACTTC. Translation gives CATSDFGPGRETQYF.

This rearrangement joins TRBV7-9 to TRBJ1-2; D is uncertain. This CDR3 region has 14 residues. Per germline, CDR1 SEHNR and CDR2 FQNEAQ (reference sequence). Between the trimmed V and J ends, which lost 3 bases and 4 bases, there was a span of 12 bases. The CDR3 DNA is TGTGCCAGCAGCTTCAGCTTGAACACCTATGGCTACACCTTC. Translating gives CASSFSLNTYGYTF.

This clonotype showed up many times. The V and J genes are TRBV27 and TRBJ2-3; possibly TRBD1 or TRBD2 for D (7 bases each). The CDR3 spans 14 residues. Germline V gives CDR1 MNHEY, CDR2 SMNVEV (reference sequence). V was trimmed by 3 bases and J by 8 bases, leaving 15 bases between them. The CDR3 is CASSFGGRQGTQYF. DNA for the CDR3: TGTGCCAGCAGTTTCGGCGGGAGACAGGGTACGCAGTATTTT.

This chain uses TRBV5-1 with TRBJ1-3; D ambiguous. CDR1 is SGHRS and CDR2 is YFSETQ in the germline V gene. This CDR3 is built from 14 residues. V dropped 1 base and J dropped 3 bases, with 8 bases sitting between them. The CDR3 is CASSLMGDGNTIYF. The CDR3 DNA reads as TGCGCCAGCAGCTTGATGGGCGATGGAAACACCATATATTTT.

The gene calls are TRBV7-3 and TRBJ2-7; tentatively, D is TRBD2 (6 bases). The CDR3 spans 15 residues. Trimming took 4 bases from V and 5 from J, leaving 18 bases between them. Germline V gene lookup returns CDR1 SGHTA and CDR2 FQGTGA. The CDR3 DNA sequence: TGTGCCAGCAGCTGGCACGGGTCGGGAGCGAACGAGCAGTACTTC. Protein sequence: CASSWHGSGANEQYF.